The present T cell receptor (beta chain) was sequenced within a study of tissue T cells after allogeneic stem cell transplantation. Study-level findings and limits: Only a limited share of tissue TCRs appeared in blood or spleen. Within patients, tissue anatomy strongly shaped TCR repertoire composition.

Specified time point: mouse harvest day 7 after allogeneic transplant. Mouse grafts combined 10^7 T-cell-depleted bone marrow cells with 10^6 splenic CD5+ T cells. Sequencing used immunoSEQ multiplex PCR; TCRdb keeps in-frame clones, though not all of them. In the table there are 6,000 or so clones, approximately 45% of which are singletons. Comments on this clone: Its specificity is unknown. Gene names and germline refer to mouse.

The sequence came from a female BALB/c mouse given C57BL/6 T cells with graft-versus-host disease after an allogeneic hematopoietic cell transplant. The sample was gut tissue.

The part of the CDR3 DNA that was read is TGTGCCAGCAGCTCAGGGGGCTCCTATGAACAGTAC. This codes for CASSSGGSYEQY. The complete CDR3 reads CASSSGGSYEQYF. This chain links TRBV4 with TRBJ2-7; 7 nucleotides match TRBD1. The read stops 1 residue short of the end of the CDR3; the missing end is completed from the germline J gene. The germline CDR1 and CDR2 sequences are LGHDT and YNNKQL (reference sequence). CDR3 length equals 13 residues. V lost 4 bases and J lost 0; bases outside the gene matches: 0.